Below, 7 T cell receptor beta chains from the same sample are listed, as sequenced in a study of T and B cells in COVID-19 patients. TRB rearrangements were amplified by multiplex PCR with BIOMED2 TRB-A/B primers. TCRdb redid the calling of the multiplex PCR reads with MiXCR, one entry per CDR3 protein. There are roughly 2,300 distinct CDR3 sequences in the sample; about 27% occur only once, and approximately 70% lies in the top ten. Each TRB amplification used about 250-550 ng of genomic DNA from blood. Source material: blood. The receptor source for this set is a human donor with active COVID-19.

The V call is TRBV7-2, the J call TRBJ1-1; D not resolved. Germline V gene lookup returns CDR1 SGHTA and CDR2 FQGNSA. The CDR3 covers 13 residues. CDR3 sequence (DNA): TGTGCTAGCTTCATCCAGGAGGACACTGAAGCTTTCTTT. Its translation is CASFIQEDTEAFF.

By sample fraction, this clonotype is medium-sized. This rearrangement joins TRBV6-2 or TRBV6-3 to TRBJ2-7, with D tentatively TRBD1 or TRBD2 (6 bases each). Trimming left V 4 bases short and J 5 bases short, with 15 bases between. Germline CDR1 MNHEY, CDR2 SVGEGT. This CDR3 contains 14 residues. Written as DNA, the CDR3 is TGTGCCAGCAGTTCCCCCTCGGGGGCCCACGAGCAGTACTTC. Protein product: CASSSPSGAHEQYF.

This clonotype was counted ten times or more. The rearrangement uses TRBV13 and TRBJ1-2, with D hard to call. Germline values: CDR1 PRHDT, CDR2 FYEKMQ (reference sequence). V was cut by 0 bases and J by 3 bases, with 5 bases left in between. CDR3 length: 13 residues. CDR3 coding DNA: TGTGCCAGCAGCTTAGGATCCGACTATGGCTACACCTTC. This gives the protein CASSLGSDYGYTF.

CDR3 sequence (DNA): TGTGCCAGCAGCTTGGGGTCTAACTATGGCTACACCTTC. Its protein product is CASSLGSNYGYTF. The chain recombines TRBV5-5 with TRBJ1-2; no definite D call. The CDR3 runs to 13 residues. Per germline, CDR1 SGHKS and CDR2 YYEKEE (reference sequence). V lost 0 bases and J lost 0, with 3 bases in between. The full variable domain, its missing parts supplied by reference TRBV5-5 and TRBJ1-2, is DAGVTQSPTHLIKTRGQQVTLRCSPISGHKSVSWYQQVLGQGPQFIFQYYEKEERGRGNFPDRFSARQFPNYSSELNVNALLLGDSALYLCASSLGSNYGYTFGSGTRLTVV.

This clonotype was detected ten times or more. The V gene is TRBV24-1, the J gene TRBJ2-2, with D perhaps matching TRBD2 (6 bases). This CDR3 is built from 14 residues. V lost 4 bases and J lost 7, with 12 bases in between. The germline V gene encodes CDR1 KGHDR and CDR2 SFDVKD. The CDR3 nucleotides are TGTGCCACCAGTGAGTCTAGAGCGGGCGGGGAGCTGTTTTTT. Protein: CATSESRAGGELFF.

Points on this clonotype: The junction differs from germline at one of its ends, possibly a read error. The DNA of the CDR3 is TGTGCCAGCAGTCGGGGGGGGGACAGGTCTCGCTTC. This translates into CASSRGGDRSRF. The chain combines TRBV2 with TRBJ2-1; D could derive from TRBD1 or TRBD2 (8 bases each). The germline gives CDR1 SNHLY, CDR2 FYNNEI. This CDR3 contains 12 residues.

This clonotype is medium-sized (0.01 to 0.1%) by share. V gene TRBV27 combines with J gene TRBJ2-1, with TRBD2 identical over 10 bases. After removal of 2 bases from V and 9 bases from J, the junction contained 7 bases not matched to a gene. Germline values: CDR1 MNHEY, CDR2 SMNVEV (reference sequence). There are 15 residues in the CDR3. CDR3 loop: CASSLMASGSSEQFF. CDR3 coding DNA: TGTGCCAGCAGTTTAATGGCTAGCGGGAGCAGTGAGCAGTTCTTC.